This T cell receptor (beta chain) is from a study of blood T cell repertoires in COVID-19. Original data processing: Amplified reference gene primers provided the basis for estimating nucleated cell counts. Sequencing used immunoSEQ multiplex PCR; TCRdb keeps in-frame clones, though not all of them. D and trimming were read from the DNA, whereas the V and J calls and clone size are those reported in that table. The top ten hold more than 1% of the sample, which has 250,000 to 300,000 clones, over 80% seen once. Cohort assignment relied on participant-reported clinical history. The CDR3 is 12 residues long. The V end was cut by 6 bases, the J end by 0 bases, with 5 bases between.

The chain has TRBV12-3 or TRBV12-4 and TRBJ1-1, with D hard to call. This receptor was obtained from a human donor in a cohort exposed to, infected with or recovered from COVID-19 (not recorded which). The donor label of this sample is uncertain. Sequenced material: PBMCs or T cells enriched from blood (not recorded which). For the CDR3, the DNA is TGTGCCAGCAGGGCCATGAACACTGAAGCTTTCTTT. Its translation: CASRAMNTEAFF.